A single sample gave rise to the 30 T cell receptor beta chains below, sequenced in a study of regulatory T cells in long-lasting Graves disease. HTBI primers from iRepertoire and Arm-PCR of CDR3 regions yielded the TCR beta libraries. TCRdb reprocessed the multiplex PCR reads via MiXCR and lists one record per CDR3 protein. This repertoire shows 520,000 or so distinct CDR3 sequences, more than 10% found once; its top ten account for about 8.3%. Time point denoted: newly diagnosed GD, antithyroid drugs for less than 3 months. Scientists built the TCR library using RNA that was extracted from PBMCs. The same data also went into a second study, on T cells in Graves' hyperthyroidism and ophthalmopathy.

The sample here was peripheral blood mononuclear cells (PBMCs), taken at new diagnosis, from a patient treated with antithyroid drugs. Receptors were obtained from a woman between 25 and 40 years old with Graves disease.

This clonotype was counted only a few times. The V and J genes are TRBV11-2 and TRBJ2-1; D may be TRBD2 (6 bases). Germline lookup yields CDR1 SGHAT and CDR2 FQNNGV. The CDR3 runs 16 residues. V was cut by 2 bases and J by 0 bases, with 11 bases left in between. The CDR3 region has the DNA TGTGCCAGCAGCTTAAAGGGACTGACCTCCTACAATGAGCAGTTCTTC. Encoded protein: CASSLKGLTSYNEQFF.

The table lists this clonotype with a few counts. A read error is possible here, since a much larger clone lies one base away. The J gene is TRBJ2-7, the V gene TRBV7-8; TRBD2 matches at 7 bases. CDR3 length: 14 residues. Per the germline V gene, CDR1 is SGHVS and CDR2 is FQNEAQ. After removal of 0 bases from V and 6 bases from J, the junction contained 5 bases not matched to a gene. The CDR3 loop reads CASSLAETSCEQYF. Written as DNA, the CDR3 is TGTGCCAGCAGCTTAGCGGAGACTAGCTGCGAGCAGTACTTC.

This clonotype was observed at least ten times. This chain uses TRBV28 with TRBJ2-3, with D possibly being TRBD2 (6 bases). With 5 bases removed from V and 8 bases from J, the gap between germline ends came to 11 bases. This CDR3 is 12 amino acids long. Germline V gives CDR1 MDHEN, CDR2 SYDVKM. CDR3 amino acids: CASSPGLSTQYF. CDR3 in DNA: TGTGCCAGCAGTCCGGGACTGTCTACGCAGTATTTT.

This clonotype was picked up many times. The CDR3 sequence: CASSPPGTSGVYEQYF. CDR3 DNA sequence: TGTGCCAGCAGCCCCCCGGGGACTAGCGGTGTCTACGAGCAGTACTTC. The chain carries TRBV11-1 and TRBJ2-7; 11 bases line up with TRBD2. The junction had 9 bases not matched to a gene; V was cut back by 5 bases and J by 3 bases. The CDR3 runs to 16 residues. The V gene's germline CDR1 is SGHAT and CDR2 FQDESV (reference sequence). The variable domain in full, completed from reference TRBV11-1 and TRBJ2-7, reads EAEVAQSPRYKITEKSQAVAFWCDPISGHATLYWYRQILGQGPELLVQFQDESVVDDSQLPKDRFSAERLKGVDSTLKIQPAELGDSAMYLCASSPPGTSGVYEQYFGPGTRLTVT.

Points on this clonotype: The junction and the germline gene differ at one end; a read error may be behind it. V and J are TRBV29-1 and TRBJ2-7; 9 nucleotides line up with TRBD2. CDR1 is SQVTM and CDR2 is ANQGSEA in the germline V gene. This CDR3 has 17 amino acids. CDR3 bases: TGCAGCGTTGAAATCGGTAGCGGGAGCGAATTCTCCCACGAGCAGTACTTC. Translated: CSVEIGSGSEFSHEQYF.

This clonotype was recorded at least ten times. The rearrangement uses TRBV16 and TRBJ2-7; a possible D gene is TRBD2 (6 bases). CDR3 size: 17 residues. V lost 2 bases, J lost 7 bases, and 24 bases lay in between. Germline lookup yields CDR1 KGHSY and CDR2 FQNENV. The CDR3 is CASSQRRGERGGLEQYF. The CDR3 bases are TGTGCCAGCAGCCAACGGCGCGGGGAGAGAGGAGGTTTGGAGCAGTACTTC.

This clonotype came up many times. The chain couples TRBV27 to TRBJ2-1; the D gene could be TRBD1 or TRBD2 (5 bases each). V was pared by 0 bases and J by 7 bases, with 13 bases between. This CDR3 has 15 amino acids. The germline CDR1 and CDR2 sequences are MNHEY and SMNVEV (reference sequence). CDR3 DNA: TGTGCCAGCAGTTTATCGGCAGGGACGGGGAATGAGCAGTTCTTC. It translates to CASSLSAGTGNEQFF.

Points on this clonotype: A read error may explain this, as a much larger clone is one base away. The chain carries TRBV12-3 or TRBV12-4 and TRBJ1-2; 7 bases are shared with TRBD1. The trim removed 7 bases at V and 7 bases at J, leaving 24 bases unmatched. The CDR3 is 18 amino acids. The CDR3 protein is CASIPSKGAAQEGCGYTF. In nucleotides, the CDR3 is TGTGCCAGCATCCCTAGTAAGGGGGCAGCCCAAGAGGGCTGTGGCTACACCTTC.

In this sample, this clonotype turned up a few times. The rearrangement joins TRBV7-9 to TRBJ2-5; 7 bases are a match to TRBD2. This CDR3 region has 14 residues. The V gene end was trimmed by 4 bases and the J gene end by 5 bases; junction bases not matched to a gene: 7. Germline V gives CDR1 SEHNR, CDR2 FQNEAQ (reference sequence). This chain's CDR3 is CASSSSGTVETQYF. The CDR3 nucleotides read TGTGCCAGCAGCTCGAGCGGGACCGTTGAGACCCAGTACTTC.

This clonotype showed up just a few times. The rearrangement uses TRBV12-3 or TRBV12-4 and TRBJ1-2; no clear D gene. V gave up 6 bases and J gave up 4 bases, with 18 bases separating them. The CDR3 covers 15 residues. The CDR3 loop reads CASSPRMGRGYGYTF. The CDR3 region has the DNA TGTGCCAGCAGCCCCCGTATGGGCCGAGGCTATGGCTACACCTTC.

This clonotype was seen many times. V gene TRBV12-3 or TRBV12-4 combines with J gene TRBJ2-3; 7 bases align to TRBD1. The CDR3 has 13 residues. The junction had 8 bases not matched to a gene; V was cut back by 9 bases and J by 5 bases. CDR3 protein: CASNRGGVDTQYF. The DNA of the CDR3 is TGTGCCAGTAACAGGGGCGGAGTAGATACGCAGTATTTT.

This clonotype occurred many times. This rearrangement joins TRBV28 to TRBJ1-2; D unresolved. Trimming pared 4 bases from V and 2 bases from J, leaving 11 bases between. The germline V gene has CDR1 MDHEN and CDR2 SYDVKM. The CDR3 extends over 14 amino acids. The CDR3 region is CASSYDCLNYGYTF. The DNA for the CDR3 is TGTGCCAGCAGTTATGACTGCTTAAACTATGGCTACACCTTC.

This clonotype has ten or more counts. As DNA, the CDR3 is TGTGCCAGCAGTTTCGAGGTAACCCAGTACTTC. Translation: CASSFEVTQYF. The chain combines TRBV12-3 or TRBV12-4 with TRBJ2-5; no firm D call. CDR3 length: 11 amino acids. V lost 3 bases to trimming and J lost 8 bases, with 7 bases between them.

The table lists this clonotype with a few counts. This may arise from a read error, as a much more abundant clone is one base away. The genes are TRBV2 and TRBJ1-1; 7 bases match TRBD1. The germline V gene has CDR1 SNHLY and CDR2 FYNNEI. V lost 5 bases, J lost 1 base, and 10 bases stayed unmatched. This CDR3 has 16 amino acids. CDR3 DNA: TGTGCCAGCAGTCAAACAGGGGCCGAGAGGAACACTGAAGCTTTCTTT. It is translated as CASSQTGAERNTEAFF.

The CDR3 protein is CATGSHTDTQYF. Written as DNA, the CDR3 is TGTGCCACCGGGAGTCACACAGATACGCAGTATTTT. The gene calls are TRBV10-3 and TRBJ2-3; tentative D call: TRBD2 (6 bases). Trimming pared 10 bases from V and 2 bases from J, leaving 10 bases between. The CDR3 has 12 residues. Looked up from germline, CDR1 is ENHRY and CDR2 is SYGVKD.

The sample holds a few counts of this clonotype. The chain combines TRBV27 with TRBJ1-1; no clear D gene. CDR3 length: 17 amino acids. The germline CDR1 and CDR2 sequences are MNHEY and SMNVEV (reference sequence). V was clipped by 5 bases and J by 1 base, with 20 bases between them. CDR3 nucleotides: TGTGCCAGCAGTCCCCCCCCCTATCTTGGCGGGAACACTGAAGCTTTCTTT. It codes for CASSPPPYLGGNTEAFF.

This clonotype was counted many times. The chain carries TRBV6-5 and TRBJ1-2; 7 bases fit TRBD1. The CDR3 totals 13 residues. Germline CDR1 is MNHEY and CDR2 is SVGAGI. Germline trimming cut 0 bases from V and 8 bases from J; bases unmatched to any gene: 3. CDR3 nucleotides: TGTGCCAGCAGTTACTCGACAGGGAGAGGCTACACCTTC. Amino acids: CASSYSTGRGYTF.

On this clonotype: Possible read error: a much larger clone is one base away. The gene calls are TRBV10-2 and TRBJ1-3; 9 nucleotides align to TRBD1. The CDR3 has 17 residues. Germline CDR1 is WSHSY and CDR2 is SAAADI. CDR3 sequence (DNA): TGCGCCAGCAGTGAGGGGACAGGGTCCCTCCCTGGAAACACCATACATTTT. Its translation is CASSEGTGSLPGNTIHF.

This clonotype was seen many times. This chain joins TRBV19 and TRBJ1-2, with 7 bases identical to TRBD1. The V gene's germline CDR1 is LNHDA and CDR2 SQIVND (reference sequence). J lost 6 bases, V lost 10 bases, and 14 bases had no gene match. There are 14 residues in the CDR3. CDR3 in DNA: TGTGCCACCAGGAAGGGACAGACGTTTAATGGCTACACCTTC. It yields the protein CATRKGQTFNGYTF.

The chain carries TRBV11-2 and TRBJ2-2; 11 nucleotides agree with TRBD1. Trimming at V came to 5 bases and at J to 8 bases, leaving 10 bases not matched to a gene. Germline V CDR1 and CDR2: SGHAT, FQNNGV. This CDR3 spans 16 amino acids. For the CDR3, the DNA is TGTGCCAGCAGCCCCCGGACAGGGGGCTATACAGGGGAGCTGTTTTTT. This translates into CASSPRTGGYTGELFF. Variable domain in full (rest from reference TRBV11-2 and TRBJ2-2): EAGVAQSPRYKIIEKRQSVAFWCNPISGHATLYWYQQILGQGPKLLIQFQNNGVVDDSQLPKDRFSAERLKGVDSTLKIQPAKLEDSAVYLCASSPRTGGYTGELFFGEGSRLTVL.

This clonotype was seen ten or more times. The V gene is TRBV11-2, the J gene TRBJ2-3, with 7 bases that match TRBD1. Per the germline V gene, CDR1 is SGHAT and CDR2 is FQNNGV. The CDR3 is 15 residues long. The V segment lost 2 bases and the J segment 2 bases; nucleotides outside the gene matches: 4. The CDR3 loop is CASSLMGTATDTQYF. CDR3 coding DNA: TGTGCCAGCAGCTTAATGGGGACAGCCACAGATACGCAGTATTTT. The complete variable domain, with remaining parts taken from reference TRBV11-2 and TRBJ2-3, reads EAGVAQSPRYKIIEKRQSVAFWCNPISGHATLYWYQQILGQGPKLLIQFQNNGVVDDSQLPKDRFSAERLKGVDSTLKIQPAKLEDSAVYLCASSLMGTATDTQYFGPGTRLTVL.

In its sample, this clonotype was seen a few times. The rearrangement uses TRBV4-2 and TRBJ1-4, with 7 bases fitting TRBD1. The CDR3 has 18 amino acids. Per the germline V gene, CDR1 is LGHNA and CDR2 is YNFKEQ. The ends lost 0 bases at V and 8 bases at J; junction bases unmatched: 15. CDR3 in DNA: TGTGCCAGCAGCCAAGAACCCAGCGGGACAGAACCTGCCGAAAAACTGTTTTTT. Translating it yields CASSQEPSGTEPAEKLFF.

CDR3 residues: CASSSYTGGRETQYF. The CDR3 coding sequence is TGTGCCAGCAGCTCATATACAGGGGGCCGAGAGACCCAGTACTTC. V is TRBV7-8 and J is TRBJ2-5, with 9 bases identical to TRBD1. Germline-derived CDR1 and CDR2 are SGHVS and FQNEAQ. The CDR3 loop spans 15 amino acids. V gave up 4 bases and J gave up 4 bases; unmatched junction bases: 7. The variable domain in full, with the rest retrieved from reference TRBV7-8 and TRBJ2-5, is GAGVSQSPRYKVAKRGQDVALRCDPISGHVSLFWYQQALGQGPEFLTYFQNEAQLDKSGLPSDRFFAERPEGSVSTLKIQRTQQEDSAVYLCASSSYTGGRETQYFGPGTRLLVL.

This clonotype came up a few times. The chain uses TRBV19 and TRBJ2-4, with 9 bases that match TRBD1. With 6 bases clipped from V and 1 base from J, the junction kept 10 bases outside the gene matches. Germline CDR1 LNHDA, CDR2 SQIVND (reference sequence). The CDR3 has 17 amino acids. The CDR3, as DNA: TGTGCCAGTAGCGAATATACAGGGGGCTCGGCCAAAAACATTCAGTACTTC. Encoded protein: CASSEYTGGSAKNIQYF.

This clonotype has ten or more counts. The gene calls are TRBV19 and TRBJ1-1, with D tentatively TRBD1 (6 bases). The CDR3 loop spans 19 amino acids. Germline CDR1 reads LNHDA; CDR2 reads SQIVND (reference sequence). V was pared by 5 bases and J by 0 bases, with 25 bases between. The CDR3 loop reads CASSPGHLMAAVMNTEAFF. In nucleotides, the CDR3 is TGTGCCAGTAGTCCGGGACACCTTATGGCAGCCGTCATGAACACTGAAGCTTTCTTT.

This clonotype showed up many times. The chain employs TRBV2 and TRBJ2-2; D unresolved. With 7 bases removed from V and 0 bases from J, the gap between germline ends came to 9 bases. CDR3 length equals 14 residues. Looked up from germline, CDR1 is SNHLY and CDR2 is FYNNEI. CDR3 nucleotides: TGTGCCAGCACCGATAGGGCGAACACCGGGGAGCTGTTTTTT. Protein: CASTDRANTGELFF.

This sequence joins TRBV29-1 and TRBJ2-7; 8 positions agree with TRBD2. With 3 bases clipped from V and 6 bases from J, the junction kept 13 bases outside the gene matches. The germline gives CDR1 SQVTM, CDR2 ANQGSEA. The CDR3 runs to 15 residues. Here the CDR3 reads CSVEAYGVAGSEQYF. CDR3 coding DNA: TGCAGCGTTGAGGCTTATGGGGTAGCGGGATCCGAGCAGTACTTC.

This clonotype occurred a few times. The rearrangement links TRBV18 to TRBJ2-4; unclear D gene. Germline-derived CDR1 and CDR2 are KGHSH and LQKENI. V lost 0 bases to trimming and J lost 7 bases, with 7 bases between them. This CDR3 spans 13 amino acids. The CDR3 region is CASSPPSSNIQYF. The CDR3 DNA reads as TGTGCCAGCTCACCACCTTCTAGTAACATTCAGTACTTC.

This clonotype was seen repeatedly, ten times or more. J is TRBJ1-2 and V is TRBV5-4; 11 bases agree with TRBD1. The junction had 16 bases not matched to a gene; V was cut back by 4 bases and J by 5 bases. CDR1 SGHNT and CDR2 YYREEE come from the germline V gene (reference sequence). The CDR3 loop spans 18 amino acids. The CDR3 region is CASSGGRDRGAPGYGYTF. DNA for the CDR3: TGTGCCAGCAGCGGCGGACGGGACAGGGGGGCACCTGGGTATGGCTACACCTTC.

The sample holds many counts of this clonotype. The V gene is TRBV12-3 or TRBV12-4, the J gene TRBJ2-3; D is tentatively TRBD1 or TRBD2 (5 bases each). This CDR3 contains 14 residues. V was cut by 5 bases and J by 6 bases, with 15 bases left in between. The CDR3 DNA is TGTGCCAGCAGTCCCCTGAGGGGAGCGGATACGCAGTATTTT. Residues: CASSPLRGADTQYF.